This record concerns one T cell receptor beta chain sequence. The data belong to a study of monozygotic twins with inflammatory bowel disease. This CDR3 contains 13 residues. Per-sample cDNA came from eight separate reactions. Template switching incorporated UMIs with a 6-nucleotide sample barcode. After re-calling the 5' RACE reads, TCRdb lists one entry per CDR3 protein, DNA absent. This listing includes a few hundred thousand distinct CDR3 sequences. This receptor was obtained from a human donor with ulcerative colitis or Crohn's disease, or a healthy co-twin of an affected twin (not recorded which). The sequenced material came from blood. The V and J genes are TRBV12-3 or TRBV12-4 and TRBJ1-3. The CDR3 region is CASSRATGNTIYF.